This T cell receptor (beta chain) is from a study of cytomegalovirus exposure and HLA in healthy donors. The CDR3 loop spans 15 amino acids. Germline lookup yields CDR1 SGHRS and CDR2 YFSETQ. The V segment lost 1 base and the J segment 4 bases; nucleotides outside the gene matches: 7. Researchers ran the PCR with 60 Vbeta and 13 Jbeta primers. In the source study's methods: Later work found 80 million or so unique TCR beta chains, with about 10 million shared. TCRdb keeps only in-frame clones here, not all; method: immunoSEQ multiplex PCR. For V, J and clone size, that table is used; D and trimming come from the DNA. Of around 72,000 clones listed, 60% to 75% are singletons. Study results and limitations: The study designated 150 or so TCR beta chains cytomegalovirus-associated. Previously analyzed data showed that most TCR beta V segments were productive at a frequency of about 87% or about 30%.

This clone was seen a few times. The antigen remains undetermined. The origin of this receptor is a middle-aged man in good health and CMV-seropositive. V is TRBV5-1 and J is TRBJ2-5, with TRBD2 identical over 7 bases. The sequenced sample consisted of PBMCs. The CDR3, as DNA: TGCGCCAGCAGCTTGCGCGGGGGTCAGAGAGAGACCCAGTACTTC. Translation gives CASSLRGGQRETQYF.